The 28 T cell receptor beta chains reported below all come from one sample, sequenced in a study of T cell changes during pregnancy in multiple sclerosis. Sequencing was performed with immunoSEQ multiplex PCR; in TCRdb, only in-frame clones are kept and a portion is missing. In the table there are 91,000 or so clones, approximately 93% of which are singletons. Source: peripheral blood, taken after pregnancy. The source of these receptors is a female donor with multiple sclerosis, enrolled in a pregnancy study.

The J gene is TRBJ2-7, the V gene TRBV5-6; no reliable D call. Germline CDR1 and CDR2: SGHDT and YYEEEE. This CDR3 region has 11 residues. Trimming removed 4 bases from V and 3 bases from J, with 5 bases in between. The DNA of the CDR3 is TGTGCCAGCAGCCAGGACTACGAGCAGTACTTC. It specifies CASSQDYEQYF.

The table lists this clone with a count of one. This chain uses TRBV5-1 with TRBJ1-1; weak D call: TRBD1 (5 bases). Germline V gene data show CDR1 as SGHRS and CDR2 as YFSETQ. The CDR3 runs to 14 residues. V lost 4 bases and J 0 bases, leaving 10 bases between the germline ends. The CDR3 reads CASSPDMMNTEAFF. The CDR3 nucleotides read TGCGCCAGCAGCCCGGACATGATGAACACTGAAGCTTTCTTT.

The V call is TRBV11-2, the J call TRBJ2-5; D gene uncertain. This CDR3 has 13 amino acids. Trimming pared 1 base from V and 4 bases from J, leaving 7 bases between. Germline V gene lookup returns CDR1 SGHAT and CDR2 FQNNGV. The CDR3 DNA sequence: TGTGCCAGCAGCTTAGTCGGTTTAGAGACCCAGTACTTC. Translating it yields CASSLVGLETQYF.

J is TRBJ2-1 and V is TRBV2, with TRBD2 matching over 15 bases. This CDR3 comprises 17 residues. The ends lost 8 bases at V and 3 bases at J; junction bases unmatched: 8. Germline values: CDR1 SNHLY, CDR2 FYNNEI. CDR3 region: CASETGLAGGHYNEQFF. The CDR3 nucleotides read TGTGCCAGCGAAACGGGACTAGCGGGAGGACACTACAATGAGCAGTTCTTC.

The V gene is TRBV5-6, the J gene TRBJ2-3, with TRBD2 as a possible D gene (6 bases). Germline V lookup: CDR1 SGHDT, CDR2 YYEEEE. V was clipped by 4 bases and J by 1 base, with 13 bases between them. The CDR3 covers 15 residues. The CDR3 protein is CASSPGLLGTDTQYF. CDR3 nucleotides: TGTGCCAGCAGCCCGGGACTCCTTGGCACAGATACGCAGTATTTT.

The gene calls are TRBV20-1 and TRBJ1-1, with D unclear. Trimming took off 5 bases at V and 7 bases at J, with 11 bases between the two ends. Germline assignment: CDR1 DFQATT and CDR2 SNEGSKA (reference sequence). The CDR3 covers 11 residues. The CDR3 region is CSAPNSFEAFF. The CDR3 DNA reads as TGCAGTGCTCCCAATTCATTTGAAGCTTTCTTT.

This chain joins TRBV30 and TRBJ2-5; D gene unclear. The CDR3 runs to 12 residues. Trimming pared 5 bases from V and 4 bases from J, leaving 11 bases between. Germline CDR1 GTSNPN, CDR2 SVGIG (reference sequence). In nucleotides, the CDR3 is TGTGCCTGGGCGGAGCGAGGAGAGACCCAGTACTTC. It specifies CAWAERGETQYF.

The CDR3 region is CASSFPQTGPTYEQYF. DNA for the CDR3: TGTGCCAGCAGTTTCCCACAGACAGGGCCCACCTACGAGCAGTACTTC. The V gene is TRBV28, the J gene TRBJ2-7, with TRBD1 matching 7 bases. The CDR3 extends over 16 amino acids. With 3 bases clipped from V and 2 bases from J, the junction kept 10 bases outside the gene matches. CDR1 is MDHEN, CDR2 SYDVKM, per germline.

This clone was observed once. The chain is built from TRBV19 and TRBJ2-1; 10 nucleotides match TRBD2. Germline V lookup: CDR1 LNHDA, CDR2 SQIVND (reference sequence). This CDR3 has 14 amino acids. The V gene end was trimmed by 5 bases and the J gene end by 9 bases; junction bases not matched to a gene: 7. Here the CDR3 DNA reads TGTGCCAGTAGTCTCTTAGCGGGAGGATTTGAGCAGTTCTTC. It specifies CASSLLAGGFEQFF.

The V gene is TRBV27, the J gene TRBJ2-7, with 13 bases identical to TRBD2. The CDR3 sequence is 16 residues long. With 6 bases clipped from V and 3 bases from J, the junction kept 8 bases outside the gene matches. Germline V gives CDR1 MNHEY, CDR2 SMNVEV (reference sequence). CDR3 in amino acids: CASRGLAGTRDYEQYF. As DNA, the CDR3 is TGTGCCAGCAGGGGACTAGCGGGAACTCGCGACTACGAGCAGTACTTC.

The chain links TRBV4-2 to TRBJ1-2; maybe TRBD1 (5 bases). The CDR3 is 13 residues long. The V gene lost 0 bases and the J gene lost 8 bases, with 10 bases spanning the gap. Per the germline V gene, CDR1 is LGHNA and CDR2 is YNFKEQ. CDR3 region: CASSQEGQGGYTF. The CDR3 bases are TGTGCCAGCAGCCAAGAGGGCCAGGGCGGCTACACCTTC.

The V and J genes are TRBV2 and TRBJ1-2; D is uncertain. Germline loops: CDR1 SNHLY, CDR2 FYNNEI. The V gene lost 3 bases and the J gene lost 4 bases, with 12 bases spanning the gap. The CDR3 covers 14 residues. This chain's CDR3 is CASSDGPGGYGYTF. The CDR3 DNA sequence: TGTGCCAGCAGTGATGGTCCGGGAGGCTATGGCTACACCTTC.

The chain couples TRBV4-1 to TRBJ1-1; D call uncertain. The CDR3 has 12 amino acids. Deletions cut 2 bases from V and 5 bases from J, with 6 bases between. The germline V gene has CDR1 MGHRA and CDR2 YSYEKL. The CDR3 DNA sequence: TGCGCCAGCAGCCAAACACTAACTGAAGCTTTCTTT. Amino acid sequence: CASSQTLTEAFF.

This chain joins TRBV5-6 and TRBJ2-4, with 8 positions matching TRBD2. This CDR3 is built from 12 residues. Unmatched junction bases numbered 2, after V lost 4 bases and J lost 8 bases. Germline CDR1 reads SGHDT; CDR2 reads YYEEEE. In DNA, the CDR3 is TGTGCCAGCAGCCGGGGGGGTTACATTCAGTACTTC. Translating gives CASSRGGYIQYF.

This chain joins TRBV27 and TRBJ2-7, with TRBD2 matching over 11 bases. The germline gives CDR1 MNHEY, CDR2 SMNVEV (reference sequence). Unmatched junction bases numbered 12, after V lost 5 bases and J lost 3 bases. The CDR3 is 17 amino acids. The CDR3 DNA follows: TGTGCCAGCAGTCCCCTCCTAGCGGGAGGAAGGGTCTACGAGCAGTACTTC. Translated: CASSPLLAGGRVYEQYF.

This rearrangement joins TRBV2 to TRBJ2-7; a possible D gene is TRBD2 (6 bases). The CDR3 contains 12 residues. Germline values: CDR1 SNHLY, CDR2 FYNNEI. V shed 4 bases and J shed 2 bases, with 6 bases lying between them. The chain's CDR3 is CASSGGAYEQYF. The DNA for the CDR3 is TGTGCCAGCAGTGGCGGGGCCTACGAGCAGTACTTC.

In DNA, the CDR3 is TGCGCCAGCAGCTTGGATATAGCGGGAGGCACAGATACGCAGTATTTT. Its translation: CASSLDIAGGTDTQYF. The rearrangement uses TRBV5-1 and TRBJ2-3; 9 bases are shared with TRBD2. The CDR3 is 16 residues long. Germline loops: CDR1 SGHRS, CDR2 YFSETQ. V shed 0 bases and J 1 base; nucleotides not matched to a gene: 3.

This chain uses TRBV18 with TRBJ1-5; D gene uncertain. This CDR3 spans 14 amino acids. Germline V CDR1 and CDR2: KGHSH, LQKENI. Trimming pared 6 bases from V and 2 bases from J, leaving 11 bases between. The CDR3 loop is CASSLSNRNQPQHF. DNA of the CDR3: TGTGCCAGCTCCCTGAGCAACCGCAATCAGCCCCAGCATTTT. Together with reference TRBV18 and TRBJ1-5, the CDR3 gives the full variable domain: NAGVMQNPRHLVRRRGQEARLRCSPMKGHSHVYWYRQLPEEGLKFMVYLQKENIIDESGMPKERFSAEFPKEGPSILRIQQVVRGDSAAYFCASSLSNRNQPQHFGDGTRLSIL.

The rearrangement links TRBV6-5 to TRBJ2-1; 8 nucleotides match TRBD2. Germline values: CDR1 MNHEY, CDR2 SVGAGI. The ends lost 6 bases at V and 7 bases at J; junction bases unmatched: 11. This CDR3 comprises 15 residues. CDR3 nucleotide sequence: TGTGCCAGCAGCAAACTAGCGGTACCAGGGAATGAGCAGTTCTTC. Encoded protein: CASSKLAVPGNEQFF.

This chain joins TRBV5-6 and TRBJ2-1; D gene uncertain. Germline CDR1 reads SGHDT; CDR2 reads YYEEEE. V was pared by 2 bases and J by 0 bases, with 9 bases between. CDR3 length equals 15 residues. The CDR3 region is CASSLRRSSYNEQFF. The CDR3, as DNA: TGTGCCAGCAGCTTAAGACGGAGCTCCTACAATGAGCAGTTCTTC. Combining the CDR3 with reference TRBV5-6 and TRBJ2-1 gives the whole variable domain DAGVTQSPTHLIKTRGQQVTLRCSPKSGHDTVSWYQQALGQGPQFIFQYYEEEERQRGNFPDRFSGHQFPNYSSELNVNALLLGDSALYLCASSLRRSSYNEQFFGPGTRLTVL.

V gene TRBV6-1 combines with J gene TRBJ1-5, with D uncertain. The CDR3 has 14 residues. Germline V gene lookup returns CDR1 MNHNS and CDR2 SASEGT. V dropped 10 bases and J dropped 0 bases, with 13 bases sitting between them. The CDR3 here is CATRGRFSNQPQHF. The DNA of the CDR3 is TGTGCCACCCGAGGAAGGTTTAGCAATCAGCCCCAGCATTTT.

The chain carries TRBV7-9 and TRBJ2-1; no reliable D call. The ends were cut back, 1 base at V and 4 bases at J, with 5 bases in the middle. The germline CDR1 and CDR2 sequences are SEHNR and FQNEAQ (reference sequence). CDR3 length equals 13 residues. For the CDR3, the DNA is TGTGCCAGCAGCTTAGGGCCTTACAATGAGCAGTTCTTC. It yields the protein CASSLGPYNEQFF.

This chain links TRBV4-1 with TRBJ1-5; the D is unclear. The V gene's germline CDR1 is MGHRA and CDR2 YSYEKL. Trimming pared 1 base from V and 4 bases from J, leaving 8 bases between. CDR3 length equals 14 residues. The CDR3 reads CASSQGAGNQPQHF. The DNA of the CDR3 is TGCGCCAGCAGCCAAGGAGCGGGGAATCAGCCCCAGCATTTT.

CDR3 sequence: CAWDRHYGYTF. In DNA form, the CDR3 reads TGTGCCTGGGACAGACACTATGGCTACACCTTC. V gene TRBV30 combines with J gene TRBJ1-2; a possible D gene is TRBD1 (5 bases). The length of the CDR3 is 11 residues. V lost 5 bases and J lost 3, with 7 bases in between. CDR1 is GTSNPN, CDR2 SVGIG, per germline (reference sequence). Full variable domain (remainder filled in from reference TRBV30 and TRBJ1-2): SQTIHQWPATLVQPVGSPLSLECTVEGTSNPNLYWYRQAAGRGLQLLFYSVGIGQISSEVPQNLSASRPQDRQFILSSKKLLLSDSGFYLCAWDRHYGYTFGSGTRLTVV.

The rearrangement joins TRBV25-1 to TRBJ2-5, with 7 positions matching TRBD2. This CDR3 comprises 15 residues. The germline V gene has CDR1 MGHDK and CDR2 SYGVNS. V dropped 6 bases and J dropped 5; count of bases not matched to a gene: 12. The CDR3 DNA is TGTGCCAGCAGCTCTACCGCGGGAGCTTGGGAGACCCAGTACTTC. Its translation is CASSSTAGAWETQYF.

The V and J genes are TRBV7-8 and TRBJ2-7; TRBD1 aligns across 7 bases. The CDR3 totals 15 residues. Germline V lookup: CDR1 SGHVS, CDR2 FQNEAQ. V dropped 5 bases and J dropped 0; count of bases not matched to a gene: 7. CDR3 in DNA: TGTGCCAGCAGCCATGGCGGACAGGCCTCCTACGAGCAGTACTTC. Residues: CASSHGGQASYEQYF.

This clone was detected only once. CDR3 region: CASSQNTGELFF. Written as DNA, the CDR3 is TGTGCCAGCAGCCAGAACACCGGGGAGCTGTTTTTT. The chain carries TRBV9 and TRBJ2-2; D ambiguous. This CDR3 is built from 12 residues. V was trimmed by 4 bases and J by 1 base, leaving 2 bases between them. Germline V CDR1 and CDR2: SGDLS, YYNGEE.

The rearrangement uses TRBV4-1 and TRBJ2-7, with 10 bases identical to TRBD2. The CDR3 is 15 amino acids. Trimming took 2 bases from V and 2 from J; bases not matched to a gene: 3. Germline CDR1 MGHRA, CDR2 YSYEKL. Here the CDR3 reads CASSQLAGVTYEQYF. CDR3 coding DNA: TGCGCCAGCAGCCAACTAGCGGGAGTAACCTACGAGCAGTACTTC.